A single sample gave rise to the 27 T cell receptor beta chains below, sequenced in a study of T-cell reconstitution after alpha-beta-depleted transplantation in children. The TCRbeta library incorporated unique molecular identifiers. Via MiXCR, TCRdb re-called the PCR reads, giving one row per CDR3 protein. The sample includes some 530,000 distinct CDR3 sequences, 12% of them seen just once. The sequenced sample was PBMCs from the stem cell graft donor, obtained from the stem cell graft. These receptors came from a human donor who donated a stem cell graft to a child with combined immunodeficiency.

This clonotype was counted ten times or more. The CDR3 reads CASSPFYPVGFYEQYF. In DNA form, the CDR3 reads TGTGCCAGCAGCCCCTTCTACCCCGTAGGTTTCTACGAGCAGTACTTC. The V gene is TRBV12-3 or TRBV12-4, the J gene TRBJ2-7, with unresolved D. The CDR3 extends over 16 amino acids. Trimming cost V 6 bases and J 3 bases, with 21 bases left between them.

This clonotype was recorded a few times. The gene calls are TRBV7-3 and TRBJ2-1, with D unresolved. The V and J ends lost 5 bases and 0 bases respectively, with 17 bases between them. CDR1 and CDR2 from the germline V gene are SGHTA and FQGTGA. CDR3 length: 17 amino acids. The CDR3 DNA follows: TGTGCCAGCAGCGGTCGACTCACACAAGTCTCCTACAATGAGCAGTTCTTC. It yields the protein CASSGRLTQVSYNEQFF.

The table lists this clonotype with a few counts. The DNA for the CDR3 is TGTGCCAGCAGTTACTCGCCGACTAGCGGGGACTACGAGCAGTACTTC. Residues: CASSYSPTSGDYEQYF. The chain couples TRBV6-5 to TRBJ2-7, with 11 bases lining up with TRBD2. The CDR3 covers 16 residues. Per the germline V gene, CDR1 is MNHEY and CDR2 is SVGAGI. V lost 0 bases to trimming and J lost 3 bases; unmatched junction nucleotides: 4.

V gene TRBV20-1 combines with J gene TRBJ2-3; D is uncertain. V shed 6 bases and J shed 1 base, with 14 bases lying between them. The germline gives CDR1 DFQATT, CDR2 SNEGSKA (reference sequence). This CDR3 is built from 14 residues. The CDR3 spells CSAPPIAGTDTQYF. The CDR3 DNA reads as TGCAGTGCACCCCCAATTGCGGGCACAGATACGCAGTATTTT.

This rearrangement joins TRBV9 to TRBJ2-1; 11 bases map to TRBD2. Trimming took 2 bases from V and 5 from J; bases not matched to a gene: 3. The germline V gene has CDR1 SGDLS and CDR2 YYNGEE. This CDR3 is 15 amino acids long. The CDR3 coding sequence is TGTGCCAGCAGCGTCTCGGGACTAGCGGACAATGAGCAGTTCTTC. Protein: CASSVSGLADNEQFF.

This clonotype was detected only a few times. This rearrangement joins TRBV6-1 to TRBJ2-7; D is possibly TRBD2 (6 bases). Germline lookup yields CDR1 MNHNS and CDR2 SASEGT. The CDR3 sequence is 14 residues long. V was clipped by 6 bases and J by 0 bases, with 12 bases between them. CDR3 sequence (DNA): TGTGCCAGCAGATTCGCGGGGCCCTCCTACGAGCAGTACTTC. It yields the protein CASRFAGPSYEQYF.

The rearrangement links TRBV11-3 to TRBJ2-1; maybe TRBD1 (5 bases). Germline V gene lookup returns CDR1 SGHNT and CDR2 YENEEA. V shed 0 bases and J shed 6 bases, with 15 bases lying between them. This CDR3 has 16 residues. CDR3 DNA: TGTGCCAGCAGCTTAGATTGGCTAGTTGGGGCCAATGAGCAGTTCTTC. Translating gives CASSLDWLVGANEQFF.

This clonotype was detected a few times. The V gene is TRBV7-8, the J gene TRBJ2-5; a weak D match, TRBD1 (6 bases). Germline loops: CDR1 SGHVS, CDR2 FQNEAQ. The germline V and J ends were trimmed by 2 bases and 2 bases, with 15 bases remaining between them. The CDR3 covers 16 residues. The CDR3 region is CASSLKASGQQETQYF. The CDR3 bases are TGTGCCAGCAGCTTAAAGGCGTCCGGACAGCAAGAGACCCAGTACTTC.

This clonotype occurred a few times. V and J are TRBV5-8 and TRBJ2-7; the D gene could be TRBD1 or TRBD2 (5 bases each). Trimming pared 6 bases from V and 4 bases from J, leaving 17 bases between. Germline values: CDR1 SGHTS, CDR2 YDEGEE. CDR3 length equals 14 residues. CDR3 bases: TGTGCCAGCAACCCCCGGGGCATAGCATACGAGCAGTACTTC. Translated, it gives CASNPRGIAYEQYF.

The chain couples TRBV10-3 to TRBJ1-1, with D unresolved. Trimming pared 0 bases from V and 5 bases from J, leaving 7 bases between. The CDR3 totals 13 residues. Germline CDR1 reads ENHRY; CDR2 reads SYGVKD. The CDR3 sequence is CAISESPGTEAFF. The CDR3 DNA reads TGTGCCATCAGTGAGTCCCCGGGTACTGAAGCTTTCTTT.

The genes are TRBV5-5 and TRBJ2-4; 9 bases are a match to TRBD2. In germline, CDR1 is SGHKS, CDR2 YYEKEE (reference sequence). The ends lost 4 bases at V and 1 base at J; junction bases unmatched: 9. The CDR3 length is 17 residues. This CDR3 is CASSPRGGGMAKNIQYF. The CDR3 DNA reads as TGTGCCAGCAGCCCACGCGGGGGGGGGATGGCCAAAAACATTCAGTACTTC.

This clonotype turned up a few times. CDR3 nucleotides: TGTGCCATCAGTGAATCAGGGATCGATTCTGGGGCCAACGTCCTGACTTTC. Translated: CAISESGIDSGANVLTF. The chain uses TRBV10-3 and TRBJ2-6; D might be TRBD1 (5 bases). Trimming shortened V by 3 bases and J by 1 base, and 13 bases separated the two germline ends. The V gene's germline CDR1 is ENHRY and CDR2 SYGVKD. This CDR3 is 17 amino acids long.

A few counts support this clonotype. This sequence joins TRBV7-9 and TRBJ1-3, with 7 nucleotides matching TRBD1. Germline assignment: CDR1 SEHNR and CDR2 FQNEAQ (reference sequence). V gave up 6 bases and J gave up 2 bases; unmatched junction bases: 10. This CDR3 is built from 16 residues. The CDR3 DNA reads TGTGCCAGCAGACCCTCTGACAGGGATACTGGAAACACCATATATTTT. Amino acids: CASRPSDRDTGNTIYF.

This clonotype has just a few counts. The genes are TRBV18 and TRBJ2-7; D uncertain. The CDR3 runs 16 residues. The germline CDR1 and CDR2 sequences are KGHSH and LQKENI. Trimming took 3 bases from V and 3 from J, leaving 18 bases between them. The CDR3 loop is CASSPSSSGVGYEQYF. The CDR3 region has the DNA TGTGCCAGCTCACCCTCAAGTAGTGGGGTGGGCTACGAGCAGTACTTC.

This clonotype was found a few times. The gene calls are TRBV11-2 and TRBJ2-5, with 15 bases identical to TRBD2. Trimming at V came to 7 bases and at J to 4 bases, leaving 19 bases not matched to a gene. Germline CDR1 SGHAT, CDR2 FQNNGV. The CDR3 totals 20 residues. The CDR3 spells CASTHPGEGLAGGIGETQYF. The DNA of the CDR3 is TGTGCCAGCACCCACCCCGGAGAGGGACTAGCGGGGGGAATTGGAGAGACCCAGTACTTC.

Only a few counts were recorded for this clonotype. V usage is TRBV14 and J usage is TRBJ1-2; D is perhaps TRBD1 (5 bases). This CDR3 spans 16 amino acids. The germline V gene has CDR1 SGHDN and CDR2 FVKESK. V shed 0 bases and J shed 6 bases, with 17 bases lying between them. CDR3 bases: TGTGCCAGCAGCCAAGATCCCGGGGCCCCTGCTAATGGCTACACCTTC. It yields the protein CASSQDPGAPANGYTF.

V gene TRBV6-1 combines with J gene TRBJ2-3; D is ambiguous. Trimming removed 3 bases at V and 5 bases at J, with 12 bases between. This CDR3 spans 14 amino acids. The germline CDR1 and CDR2 sequences are MNHNS and SASEGT. The CDR3 loop reads CASSDGPMVDTQYF. CDR3 nucleotides: TGTGCCAGCAGTGACGGACCGATGGTAGATACGCAGTATTTT.

This clonotype has at least ten counts. CDR3 sequence: CATVPGLASTDTQYF. Written as DNA, the CDR3 is TGTGCCACAGTTCCGGGACTAGCGAGCACAGATACGCAGTATTTT. The J gene is TRBJ2-3, the V gene TRBV15, with 10 bases that match TRBD2. CDR1 LNHNV and CDR2 YYDKDF come from the germline V gene (reference sequence). V was pared by 9 bases and J by 0 bases, with 6 bases of the junction left unmatched. The CDR3 runs to 15 residues.

This clonotype was observed many times. The chain is built from TRBV18 and TRBJ1-4; D is unresolved. The V gene lost 0 bases and the J gene lost 8 bases, with 7 bases spanning the gap. Germline CDR1 KGHSH, CDR2 LQKENI. The CDR3 extends over 13 amino acids. The CDR3 region is CASSPPVREKLFF. CDR3 coding DNA: TGTGCCAGCTCACCACCCGTACGGGAAAAACTGTTTTTT.

The chain joins TRBV9 to TRBJ2-7; perhaps TRBD1 as D (6 bases). V was shortened by 2 bases and J by 1 base, with 13 bases between the two germline ends. This CDR3 is built from 15 residues. Germline V gene sequence: CDR1 SGDLS, CDR2 YYNGEE. CDR3 residues: CASSVSGDSSYEQYF. The CDR3 nucleotides read TGTGCCAGCAGCGTTTCAGGGGATTCTTCCTACGAGCAGTACTTC. The whole variable domain, remainder taken from reference TRBV9 and TRBJ2-7, is DSGVTQTPKHLITATGQRVTLRCSPRSGDLSVYWYQQSLDQGLQFLIQYYNGEERAKGNILERFSAQQFPDLHSELNLSSLELGDSALYFCASSVSGDSSYEQYFGPGTRLTVT.

In this sample, this clonotype turned up a few times. The CDR3 loop is CASSFVNTEAFF. CDR3 in DNA: TGTGCCAGCAGTTTTGTGAACACTGAAGCTTTCTTT. The chain recombines TRBV12-3 or TRBV12-4 with TRBJ1-1, with D unclear. CDR3 length: 12 amino acids. V gave up 3 bases and J gave up 0 bases, with 2 bases separating them.

The gene calls are TRBV9 and TRBJ2-7, with 7 bases matching TRBD1. CDR3 length equals 13 residues. Germline CDR1 SGDLS, CDR2 YYNGEE. Trimming removed 3 bases from V and 6 bases from J; junction bases left unmatched: 6. The CDR3 DNA reads TGTGCCAGCAGCGGAGGGACAGTCGCCGAGCAGTACTTC. Its translation is CASSGGTVAEQYF. The full variable domain, completed using reference TRBV9 and TRBJ2-7, is DSGVTQTPKHLITATGQRVTLRCSPRSGDLSVYWYQQSLDQGLQFLIQYYNGEERAKGNILERFSAQQFPDLHSELNLSSLELGDSALYFCASSGGTVAEQYFGPGTRLTVT.

This clonotype was detected ten times or more. The chain has TRBV20-1 and TRBJ2-7; tentatively, D is TRBD1 (6 bases). V shed 4 bases and J shed 0 bases, with 13 bases lying between them. Per germline, CDR1 DFQATT and CDR2 SNEGSKA (reference sequence). The CDR3 has 14 residues. CDR3 DNA sequence: TGCAGTGCTATTCCAGGGGCCCTCTCCTACGAGCAGTACTTC. Translated, it gives CSAIPGALSYEQYF.

At least ten counts were recorded for this clonotype. The rearrangement uses TRBV5-1 and TRBJ2-3; 8 positions agree with TRBD2. The length of the CDR3 is 16 residues. The junction had 10 bases not matched to a gene; V was cut back by 4 bases and J by 3 bases. Per the germline V gene, CDR1 is SGHRS and CDR2 is YFSETQ. The CDR3 bases are TGCGCCAGCAGCCCCGAACGGGGGGGACGGACAGATACGCAGTATTTT. Translated: CASSPERGGRTDTQYF.

The chain is built from TRBV4-3 and TRBJ2-1, with D possibly matching TRBD2 (5 bases). V was clipped by 0 bases and J by 2 bases, with 14 bases between them. The CDR3 runs to 17 residues. CDR1 is LGHNA, CDR2 YSLEER, per germline. CDR3: CASSQDGMAGPYNEQFF. CDR3 DNA: TGCGCCAGCAGCCAAGACGGGATGGCGGGCCCCTACAATGAGCAGTTCTTC.

This clonotype was counted at least ten times. The chain joins TRBV12-3 or TRBV12-4 to TRBJ1-5; TRBD1 is a possible D gene (5 bases). Trimming left V 6 bases short and J 6 bases short, with 15 bases between. The CDR3 runs to 14 residues. In nucleotides, the CDR3 is TGTGCCAGCAGCCAACAAGGTGGGGGTCAGCCCCAGCATTTT. Encoded protein: CASSQQGGGQPQHF.

This clonotype was detected a few times. The CDR3 sequence is CATSDPWGTGAINPSHTGELFF. The CDR3 DNA follows: TGTGCCACCAGTGACCCCTGGGGTACAGGGGCGATAAACCCAAGTCACACCGGGGAGCTGTTTTTT. The chain uses TRBV24-1 and TRBJ2-2; 7 bases fit TRBD1. CDR3 length: 22 residues. Germline V gives CDR1 KGHDR, CDR2 SFDVKD. Trimming took 4 bases from V and 3 from J; bases not matched to a gene: 25.